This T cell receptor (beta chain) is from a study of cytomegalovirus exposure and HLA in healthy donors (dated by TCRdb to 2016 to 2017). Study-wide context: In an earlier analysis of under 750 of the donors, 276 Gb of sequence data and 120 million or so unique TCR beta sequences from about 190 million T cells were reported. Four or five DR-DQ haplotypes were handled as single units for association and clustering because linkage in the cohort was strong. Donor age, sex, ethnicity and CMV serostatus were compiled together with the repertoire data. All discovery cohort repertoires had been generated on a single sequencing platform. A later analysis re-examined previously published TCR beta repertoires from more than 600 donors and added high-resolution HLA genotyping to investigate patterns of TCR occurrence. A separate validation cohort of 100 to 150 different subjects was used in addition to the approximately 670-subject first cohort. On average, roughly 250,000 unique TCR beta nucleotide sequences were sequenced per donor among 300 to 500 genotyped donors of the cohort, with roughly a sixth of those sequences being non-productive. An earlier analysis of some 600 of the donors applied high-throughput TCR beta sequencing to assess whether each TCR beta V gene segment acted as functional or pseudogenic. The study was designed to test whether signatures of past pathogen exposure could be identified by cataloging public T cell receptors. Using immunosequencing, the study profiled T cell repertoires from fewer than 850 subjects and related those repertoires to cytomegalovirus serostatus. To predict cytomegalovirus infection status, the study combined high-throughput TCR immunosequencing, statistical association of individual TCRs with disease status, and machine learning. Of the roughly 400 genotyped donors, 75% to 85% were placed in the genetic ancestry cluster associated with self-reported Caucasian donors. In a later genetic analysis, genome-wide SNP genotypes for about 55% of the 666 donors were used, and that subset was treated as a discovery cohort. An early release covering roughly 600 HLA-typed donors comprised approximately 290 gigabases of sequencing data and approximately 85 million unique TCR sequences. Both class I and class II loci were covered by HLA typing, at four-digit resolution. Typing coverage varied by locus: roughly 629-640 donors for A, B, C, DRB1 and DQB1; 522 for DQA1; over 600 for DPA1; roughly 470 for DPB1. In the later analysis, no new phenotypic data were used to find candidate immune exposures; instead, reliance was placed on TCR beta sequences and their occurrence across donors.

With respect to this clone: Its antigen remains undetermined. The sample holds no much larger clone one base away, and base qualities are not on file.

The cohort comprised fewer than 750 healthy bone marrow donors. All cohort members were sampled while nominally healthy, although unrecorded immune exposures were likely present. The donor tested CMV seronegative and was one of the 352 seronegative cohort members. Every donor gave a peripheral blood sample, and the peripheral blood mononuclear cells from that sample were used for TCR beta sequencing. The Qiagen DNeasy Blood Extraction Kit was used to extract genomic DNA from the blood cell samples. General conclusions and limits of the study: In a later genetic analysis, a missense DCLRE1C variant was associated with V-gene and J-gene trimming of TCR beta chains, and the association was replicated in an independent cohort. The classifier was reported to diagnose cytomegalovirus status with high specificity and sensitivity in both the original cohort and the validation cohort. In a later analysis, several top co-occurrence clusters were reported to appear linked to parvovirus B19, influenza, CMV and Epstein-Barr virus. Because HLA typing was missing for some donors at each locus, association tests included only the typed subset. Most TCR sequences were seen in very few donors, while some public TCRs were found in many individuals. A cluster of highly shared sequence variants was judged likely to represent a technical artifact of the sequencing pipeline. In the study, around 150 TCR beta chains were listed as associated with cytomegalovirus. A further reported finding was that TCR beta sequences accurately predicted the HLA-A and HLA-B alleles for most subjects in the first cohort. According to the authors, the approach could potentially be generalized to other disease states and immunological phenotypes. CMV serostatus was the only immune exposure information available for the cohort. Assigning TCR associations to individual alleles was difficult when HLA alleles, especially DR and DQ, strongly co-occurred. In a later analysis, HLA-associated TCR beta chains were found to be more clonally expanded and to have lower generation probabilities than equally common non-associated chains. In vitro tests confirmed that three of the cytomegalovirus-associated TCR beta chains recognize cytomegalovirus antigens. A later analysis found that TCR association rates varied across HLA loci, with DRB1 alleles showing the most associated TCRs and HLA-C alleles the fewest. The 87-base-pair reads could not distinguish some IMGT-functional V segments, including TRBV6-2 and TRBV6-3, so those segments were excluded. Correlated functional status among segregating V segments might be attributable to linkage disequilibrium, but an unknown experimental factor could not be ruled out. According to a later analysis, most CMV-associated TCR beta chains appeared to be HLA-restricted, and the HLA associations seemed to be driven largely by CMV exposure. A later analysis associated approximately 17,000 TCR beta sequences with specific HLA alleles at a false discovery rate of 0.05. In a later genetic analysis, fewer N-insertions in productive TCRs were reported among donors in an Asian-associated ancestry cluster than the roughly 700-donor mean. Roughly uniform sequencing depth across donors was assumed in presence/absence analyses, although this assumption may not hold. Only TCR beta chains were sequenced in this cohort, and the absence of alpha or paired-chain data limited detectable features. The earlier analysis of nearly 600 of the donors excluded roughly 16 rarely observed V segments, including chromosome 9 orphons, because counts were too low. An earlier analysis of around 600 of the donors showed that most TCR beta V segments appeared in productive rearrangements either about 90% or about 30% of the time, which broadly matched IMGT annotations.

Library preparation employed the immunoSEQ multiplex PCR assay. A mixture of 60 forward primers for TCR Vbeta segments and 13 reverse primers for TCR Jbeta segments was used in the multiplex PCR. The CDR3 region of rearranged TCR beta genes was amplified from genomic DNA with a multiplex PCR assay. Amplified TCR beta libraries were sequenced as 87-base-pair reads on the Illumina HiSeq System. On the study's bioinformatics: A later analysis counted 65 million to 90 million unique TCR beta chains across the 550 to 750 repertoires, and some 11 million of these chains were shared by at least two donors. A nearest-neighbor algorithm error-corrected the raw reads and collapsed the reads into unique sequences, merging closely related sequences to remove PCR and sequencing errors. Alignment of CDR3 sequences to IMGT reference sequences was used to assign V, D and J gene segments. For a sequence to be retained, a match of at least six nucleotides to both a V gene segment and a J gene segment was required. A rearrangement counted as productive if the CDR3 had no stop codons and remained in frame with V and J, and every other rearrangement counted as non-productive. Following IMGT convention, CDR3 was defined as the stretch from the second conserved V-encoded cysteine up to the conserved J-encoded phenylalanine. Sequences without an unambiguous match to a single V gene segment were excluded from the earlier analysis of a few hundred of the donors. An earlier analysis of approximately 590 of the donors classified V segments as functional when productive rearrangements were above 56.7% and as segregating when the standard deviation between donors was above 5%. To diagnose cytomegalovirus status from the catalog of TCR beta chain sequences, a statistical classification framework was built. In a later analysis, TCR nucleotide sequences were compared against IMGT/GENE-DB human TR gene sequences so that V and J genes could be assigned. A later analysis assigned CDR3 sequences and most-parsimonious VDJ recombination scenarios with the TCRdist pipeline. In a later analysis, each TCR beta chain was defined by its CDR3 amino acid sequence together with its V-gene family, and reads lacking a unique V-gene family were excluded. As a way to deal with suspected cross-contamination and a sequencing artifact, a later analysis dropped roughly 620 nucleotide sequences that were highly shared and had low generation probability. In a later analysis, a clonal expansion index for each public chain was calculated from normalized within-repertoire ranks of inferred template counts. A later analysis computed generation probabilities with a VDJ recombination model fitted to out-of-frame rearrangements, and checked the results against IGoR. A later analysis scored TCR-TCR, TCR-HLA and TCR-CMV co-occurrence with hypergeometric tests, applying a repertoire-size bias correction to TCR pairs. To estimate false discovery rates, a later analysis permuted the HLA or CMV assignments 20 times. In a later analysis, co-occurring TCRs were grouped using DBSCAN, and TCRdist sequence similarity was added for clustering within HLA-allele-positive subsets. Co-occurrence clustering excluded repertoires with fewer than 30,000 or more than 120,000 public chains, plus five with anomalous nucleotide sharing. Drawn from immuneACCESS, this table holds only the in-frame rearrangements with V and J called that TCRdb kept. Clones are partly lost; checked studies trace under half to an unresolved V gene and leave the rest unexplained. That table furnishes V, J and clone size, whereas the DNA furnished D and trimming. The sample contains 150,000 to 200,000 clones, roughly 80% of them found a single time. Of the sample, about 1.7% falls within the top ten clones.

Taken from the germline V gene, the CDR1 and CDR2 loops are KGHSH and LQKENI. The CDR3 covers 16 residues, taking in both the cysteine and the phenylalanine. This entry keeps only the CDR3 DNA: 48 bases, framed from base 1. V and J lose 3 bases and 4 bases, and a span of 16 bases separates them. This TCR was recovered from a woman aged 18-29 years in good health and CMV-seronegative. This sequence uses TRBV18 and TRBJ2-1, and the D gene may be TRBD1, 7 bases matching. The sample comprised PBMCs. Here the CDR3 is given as CASSPQGGGWYNEQFF. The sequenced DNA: TGTGCCAGCTCACCGCAGGGGGGCGGATGGTACAATGAGCAGTTCTTC.